These 23 T cell receptor beta chains originate from one sample sequenced in a study of T-cell reconstitution after alpha-beta-depleted transplantation in children. The TCRbeta library incorporated unique molecular identifiers. A single record per CDR3 protein comes from TCRdb applying MiXCR to the PCR reads. The sample lists around 450,000 distinct CDR3 sequences, roughly 43% occurring once. Sequenced material: PBMCs, taken before TCRalphabeta/CD19-depleted stem cell transplant. These receptors were taken from a girl aged 2 to 10 with aplastic anemia, due to receive a stem cell transplant.

V is TRBV4-1 and J is TRBJ2-1; D gene unclear. CDR3 length: 15 residues. The V end was cut by 0 bases, the J end by 2 bases, with 8 bases between. The germline gives CDR1 MGHRA, CDR2 YSYEKL. CDR3 nucleotide sequence: TGCGCCAGCAGCCAAGAATCAGCGACCTACAATGAGCAGTTCTTC. Translation gives CASSQESATYNEQFF.

This chain connects TRBV6-5 to TRBJ2-1; D possibly corresponds to TRBD1 (7 bases). There are 14 residues in the CDR3. Germline V gene data show CDR1 as MNHEY and CDR2 as SVGAGI. V lost 2 bases and J 9 bases, leaving 14 bases between the germline ends. CDR3 nucleotide sequence: TGTGCCAGCAGTTACGGCGGGACAGTTAGTGAGCAGTTCTTC. It translates to CASSYGGTVSEQFF.

This sequence joins TRBV25-1 and TRBJ2-7; D remains unclear. Trimming shortened V by 1 base and J by 6 bases, and 4 bases separated the two germline ends. The CDR3 consists of 11 residues. Germline values: CDR1 MGHDK, CDR2 SYGVNS. CDR3 residues: CASSEWGEQYF. The CDR3 DNA reads as TGTGCCAGCAGTGAATGGGGCGAGCAGTACTTC.

The V call is TRBV3-1, the J call TRBJ2-7; TRBD1 matches 12 bases. The CDR3 covers 15 residues. CDR1 and CDR2 from the germline V gene are LGHDT and YNNKEL (reference sequence). Trimming removed 1 base from V and 6 bases from J; junction bases left unmatched: 4. The CDR3 spells CASSQAGTGGFEQYF. Here the CDR3 DNA reads TGTGCCAGCAGCCAAGCCGGGACAGGGGGCTTCGAGCAGTACTTC.

V is TRBV15 and J is TRBJ1-5; TRBD1 matches at 8 bases. CDR3 length: 18 amino acids. Unmatched junction bases numbered 13, after V lost 5 bases and J lost 1 base. Germline loops: CDR1 LNHNV, CDR2 YYDKDF (reference sequence). CDR3 residues: CATSSSVLRGLSNQPQHF. As DNA, the CDR3 is TGTGCCACCAGCTCCTCTGTTCTCAGGGGGCTAAGCAATCAGCCCCAGCATTTT.

This rearrangement joins TRBV30 to TRBJ2-7; 7 nucleotides agree with TRBD2. Losses at the gene ends were 8 bases for V and 3 bases for J; bases not matched to a gene: 4. The CDR3 is 11 amino acids. Per germline, CDR1 GTSNPN and CDR2 SVGIG (reference sequence). The CDR3 loop is CAGKRGYEQYF. The CDR3 DNA sequence: TGTGCCGGGAAGCGGGGCTACGAGCAGTACTTC.

The V and J genes are TRBV10-3 and TRBJ1-3, with D maybe TRBD1 (6 bases). The germline V gene has CDR1 ENHRY and CDR2 SYGVKD. This CDR3 has 14 amino acids. Trimming cost V 8 bases and J 1 base, with 12 bases left between them. This chain's CDR3 is CAIRGQSSGNTIYF. CDR3 nucleotides: TGTGCCATCCGGGGGCAGTCTTCTGGAAACACCATATATTTT.

This clonotype was picked up many times. The rearrangement links TRBV5-1 to TRBJ1-1; D remains unclear. This CDR3 region has 15 residues. V was pared by 4 bases and J by 3 bases, with 16 bases between. Germline V gene lookup returns CDR1 SGHRS and CDR2 YFSETQ. CDR3 sequence reads: CASSPMWGSDTEAFF. The CDR3 DNA reads as TGCGCCAGCAGCCCGATGTGGGGTTCGGACACTGAAGCTTTCTTT.

The V call is TRBV7-8, the J call TRBJ2-3, with 9 positions matching TRBD2. The CDR3 is 16 amino acids. Germline trimming cut 3 bases from V and 5 bases from J; bases unmatched to any gene: 9. The germline gives CDR1 SGHVS, CDR2 FQNEAQ. The CDR3 protein is CASSLARGSGRDTQYF. CDR3 nucleotide sequence: TGTGCCAGCAGCTTGGCCAGGGGTAGCGGGAGAGATACGCAGTATTTT.

CDR3 in amino acids: CSAPQASEAFF. The CDR3 DNA sequence: TGCAGTGCTCCCCAGGCGTCGGAAGCTTTCTTT. J is TRBJ1-1 and V is TRBV20-1; D uncertain. There are 11 residues in the CDR3. CDR1 is DFQATT, CDR2 SNEGSKA, per germline (reference sequence). The V and J ends lost 5 bases and 8 bases respectively, with 12 bases between them.

The chain carries TRBV27 and TRBJ2-7; TRBD1 agrees at 9 bases. The germline V gene has CDR1 MNHEY and CDR2 SMNVEV (reference sequence). The junction had 11 bases not matched to a gene; V was cut back by 8 bases and J by 0 bases. The CDR3 sequence is 16 residues long. CDR3 in DNA: TGTGCCAGCGGCTCGGTTGAGACAGGGGGCTCCTACGAGCAGTACTTC. It is translated as CASGSVETGGSYEQYF.

The CDR3 reads CASSARAWEQYF. The CDR3 region has the DNA TGTGCCAGCAGTGCCCGGGCCTGGGAGCAGTACTTC. The chain has TRBV6-5 and TRBJ2-7; D remains unclear. This CDR3 has 12 amino acids. Looked up from germline, CDR1 is MNHEY and CDR2 is SVGAGI. V lost 5 bases and J 7 bases, leaving 12 bases between the germline ends.

V is TRBV29-1 and J is TRBJ2-5, with D possibly TRBD2 on 7 matching bases. This CDR3 region has 14 residues. Germline V gene sequence: CDR1 SQVTM, CDR2 ANQGSEA. Trimming took off 7 bases at V and 5 bases at J, with 20 bases between the two ends. The DNA of the CDR3 is TGCAGCGCCGTGGGGGGGGCTCTGGTGGAGACCCAGTACTTC. As protein: CSAVGGALVETQYF.

This chain connects TRBV7-2 to TRBJ1-2, with a weak D call TRBD1 (5 bases). V was clipped by 5 bases and J by 4 bases, with 11 bases between them. CDR3 length: 13 amino acids. From germline, CDR1 is SGHTA and CDR2 FQGNSA. The CDR3, as DNA: TGTGCCAGCAGCCGGGACGGAGTCTATGGCTACACCTTC. Translated: CASSRDGVYGYTF.

This chain uses TRBV2 with TRBJ2-3, with unresolved D. The length of the CDR3 is 16 residues. V gave up 4 bases and J gave up 8 bases, with 22 bases separating them. CDR1 and CDR2 (germline): SNHLY, FYNNEI. The CDR3 loop is CASSAEHPSLRPTQYF. In nucleotides, the CDR3 is TGTGCCAGCAGTGCGGAGCATCCCAGCCTTCGCCCTACGCAGTATTTT.

This clonotype occurred a few times. This chain connects TRBV9 to TRBJ2-5, with D uncertain. Trimming removed 1 base at V and 5 bases at J, with 15 bases between. The CDR3 has 15 residues. The germline V gene has CDR1 SGDLS and CDR2 YYNGEE. CDR3 nucleotide sequence: TGTGCCAGCAGCGTACAGGCGGTGGTGGGGGAGACCCAGTACTTC. This sequence encodes CASSVQAVVGETQYF.

This clonotype has more than one count but fewer than ten. The CDR3 DNA sequence: TGTGCCGTTGGGGCCAACGTCCTGACTTTC. Its protein product is CAVGANVLTF. The chain couples TRBV2 to TRBJ2-6; no firm D call. V lost 11 bases and J lost 3, with 2 bases in between. This CDR3 contains 10 residues. Per germline, CDR1 SNHLY and CDR2 FYNNEI.

The rearrangement links TRBV4-1 to TRBJ2-1, with 7 bases that match TRBD2. CDR1 is MGHRA, CDR2 YSYEKL, per germline. V lost 0 bases and J lost 8; bases outside the gene matches: 7. The CDR3 is made up of 15 amino acids. The CDR3 nucleotides are TGCGCCAGCAGCCAAGACCAGGGAGGGGAGGATGAGCAGTTCTTC. Protein product: CASSQDQGGEDEQFF.

The chain links TRBV20-1 to TRBJ2-7; 10 bases are a match to TRBD2. CDR1 and CDR2 from the germline V gene are DFQATT and SNEGSKA (reference sequence). V shed 5 bases, J shed 4 bases, and the junction held 11 bases outside the gene matches. CDR3 length: 15 amino acids. DNA for the CDR3: TGCAGTGCTCGATTTTCTCCGGGACTAGCGTACGAGCAGTACTTC. Protein product: CSARFSPGLAYEQYF.

Comments on this clonotype: A much larger clone differs by one base, so this may be a read error. V is TRBV20-1 and J is TRBJ2-1, with D possibly TRBD2 on 6 matching bases. CDR1 DFQATT and CDR2 SNEGSKA come from the germline V gene (reference sequence). The CDR3 extends over 15 amino acids. The CDR3 DNA is TGCAGTGCCCCTGCTAGCGCGAGCTCCAACAATGAGCAGTTCTTC. Protein: CSAPASASSNNEQFF.

This clonotype was counted only a few times. V and J are TRBV6-1 and TRBJ2-1, with 7 positions matching TRBD1. Germline trimming cut 10 bases from V and 0 bases from J; bases unmatched to any gene: 6. The CDR3 covers 14 residues. Germline values: CDR1 MNHNS, CDR2 SASEGT. CDR3 DNA sequence: TGTGCCACCATACAGGGGAGCTCCTACAATGAGCAGTTCTTC. Translated: CATIQGSSYNEQFF.

This chain uses TRBV10-3 with TRBJ2-7, with 7 positions matching TRBD1. CDR1 is ENHRY and CDR2 is SYGVKD in the germline V gene. V shed 7 bases and J 5 bases; nucleotides not matched to a gene: 5. The CDR3 spans 12 residues. The CDR3 coding sequence is TGTGCCATCAAGGGGGCAGGGAACGAGCAGTACTTC. As protein: CAIKGAGNEQYF.

This clonotype was observed many times. The genes are TRBV25-1 and TRBJ2-7; 7 bases align to TRBD1. Trimming removed 0 bases from V and 7 bases from J; junction bases left unmatched: 9. This CDR3 is 15 amino acids long. Germline V CDR1 and CDR2: MGHDK, SYGVNS. Here the CDR3 reads CASSEYTGASREQYF. For the CDR3, the DNA is TGTGCCAGCAGTGAATATACAGGGGCGAGTAGGGAGCAGTACTTC.